Listed here are 20 T cell receptor beta chains from one sample, sequenced in a study of blood T cell repertoires in COVID-19. The assay was immunoSEQ multiplex PCR, and TCRdb's table has in-frame clones only and misses some. Of about 95,000 clones detected, about nine tenths appear once; the ten largest clones hold 3% to 3.5%. The sample was peripheral blood. The receptors were gathered from a woman between 70 and 85 years old with acute or convalescent COVID-19.

The chain links TRBV28 to TRBJ1-6; 8 bases line up with TRBD1. The germline gives CDR1 MDHEN, CDR2 SYDVKM. After removal of 5 bases from V and 4 bases from J, the junction contained 16 bases not matched to a gene. The CDR3 consists of 19 residues. CDR3 region: CASSTATMLRGLYNSPLHF. The CDR3 DNA reads TGTGCCAGCAGTACCGCGACCATGCTCAGGGGGCTATATAATTCACCCCTCCACTTT.

The chain combines TRBV4-1 with TRBJ1-2; TRBD1 might be the D (6 bases). There are 15 residues in the CDR3. The V and J ends lost 2 bases and 7 bases respectively, with 17 bases between them. Per germline, CDR1 MGHRA and CDR2 YSYEKL. The chain's CDR3 is CASSQTATGPIGYTF. For the CDR3, the DNA is TGCGCCAGCAGCCAAACAGCCACAGGGCCGATTGGCTACACCTTC.

This chain uses TRBV28 with TRBJ1-5; D unclear. Germline V gene data show CDR1 as MDHEN and CDR2 as SYDVKM. V was pared by 1 base and J by 8 bases, with 15 bases between. This CDR3 is built from 15 residues. CDR3 in amino acids: CASSLSSGLPKPQHF. CDR3 sequence (DNA): TGTGCCAGCAGTTTATCTAGCGGGCTACCGAAGCCCCAGCATTTT.

The J gene is TRBJ2-7, the V gene TRBV6-5; 9 nucleotides align to TRBD2. Germline values: CDR1 MNHEY, CDR2 SVGAGI. Unmatched junction bases numbered 5, after V lost 7 bases and J lost 4 bases. The CDR3 runs to 13 residues. Written as DNA, the CDR3 is TGTGCCAGCACTTCCCTAGCGGGATACGAGCAGTACTTC. Translated: CASTSLAGYEQYF.

The rearrangement links TRBV19 to TRBJ1-1; 8 bases match TRBD1. This CDR3 region has 17 residues. CDR1 LNHDA and CDR2 SQIVND come from the germline V gene (reference sequence). Losses at the gene ends were 7 bases for V and 3 bases for J; bases not matched to a gene: 16. The CDR3 here is CASIPKTGGGVYTEAFF. CDR3 sequence (DNA): TGTGCCAGTATTCCGAAAACAGGGGGAGGAGTATACACTGAAGCTTTCTTT.

This chain links TRBV15 with TRBJ2-7, with 16 positions matching TRBD2. The trim removed 3 bases at V and 5 bases at J, leaving 7 bases unmatched. Germline assignment: CDR1 LNHNV and CDR2 YYDKDF (reference sequence). The CDR3 runs to 17 residues. The CDR3 protein is CATSRKGLAGGPNEQYF. The CDR3 region has the DNA TGTGCCACCAGCAGGAAGGGACTAGCGGGAGGGCCGAACGAGCAGTACTTC.

CDR3 residues: CASSYLQGVGYTF. In nucleotides, the CDR3 is TGTGCCAGCAGTTACTTACAGGGAGTCGGCTACACCTTC. The chain combines TRBV6-5 with TRBJ1-2, with D possibly TRBD1 on 6 matching bases. Germline V gene lookup returns CDR1 MNHEY and CDR2 SVGAGI. The CDR3 covers 13 residues. The V gene lost 1 base and the J gene lost 8 bases, with 11 bases spanning the gap.

The chain has TRBV19 and TRBJ2-5, with D possibly matching TRBD1 (6 bases). The CDR3 consists of 15 residues. Germline CDR1 LNHDA, CDR2 SQIVND (reference sequence). Trimming took 3 bases from V and 5 from J, leaving 16 bases between them. CDR3 sequence (DNA): TGTGCCAGTAGTATCGGGATGAGGCAGGGGGAGACCCAGTACTTC. This codes for CASSIGMRQGETQYF.

The chain recombines TRBV11-2 with TRBJ2-7, with D possibly being TRBD2 (5 bases). In germline, CDR1 is SGHAT, CDR2 FQNNGV. The V end lost 1 base, the J end lost 6 bases, and 22 bases lay between the germline ends. The CDR3 totals 17 residues. In DNA form, the CDR3 reads TGTGCCAGCAGCTTAGCAAAAGACCGGGGTGCTTCCCTCGAGCAGTACTTC. It is translated as CASSLAKDRGASLEQYF.

This chain connects TRBV3-1 (or the pseudogene TRBV3-2) to TRBJ1-2, with 7 bases lining up with TRBD1. V shed 7 bases and J 1 base; nucleotides not matched to a gene: 18. CDR3 length: 18 residues. Germline assignment: CDR1 LGHDT and CDR2 YNNKEL (reference sequence). The CDR3 spells CASTPDETGQSINYGYTF. For the CDR3, the DNA is TGTGCCAGCACCCCAGATGAGACAGGGCAATCTATTAACTATGGCTACACCTTC.

J is TRBJ1-3 and V is TRBV4-1; D gene ambiguous. Germline CDR1 reads MGHRA; CDR2 reads YSYEKL. CDR3 size: 19 residues. V lost 4 bases to trimming and J lost 0 bases, with 22 bases between them. The chain's CDR3 is CASSPLPRPGLSSGNTIYF. CDR3 bases: TGCGCCAGCAGCCCACTCCCGCGCCCCGGACTGTCCTCTGGAAACACCATATATTTT.

The chain combines TRBV3-1 (or the pseudogene TRBV3-2) with TRBJ1-1; D perhaps matches TRBD1 (6 bases). The CDR3 sequence is 14 residues long. V was pared by 2 bases and J by 0 bases, with 7 bases between. Germline V gene lookup returns CDR1 LGHDT and CDR2 YNNKEL (reference sequence). The CDR3 region is CASSQWGLNTEAFF. The CDR3 nucleotides read TGTGCCAGCAGCCAATGGGGGCTGAACACTGAAGCTTTCTTT.

This chain connects TRBV18 to TRBJ1-3, with TRBD1 matching 8 bases. The CDR3 spans 14 residues. CDR1 is KGHSH and CDR2 is LQKENI in the germline V gene. With 3 bases clipped from V and 5 bases from J, the junction kept 3 bases outside the gene matches. CDR3 nucleotides: TGTGCCAGCTCACCGGCCAGGGGGCGAAACACCATATATTTT. This translates into CASSPARGRNTIYF.

The chain uses TRBV5-1 and TRBJ2-7; 11 bases align to TRBD2. There are 16 residues in the CDR3. The junction had 4 bases not matched to a gene; V was cut back by 2 bases and J by 0 bases. Germline V CDR1 and CDR2: SGHRS, YFSETQ. CDR3 protein: CASSLLGTSGSYEQYF. The DNA for the CDR3 is TGCGCCAGCAGCTTACTCGGGACTAGCGGCTCCTACGAGCAGTACTTC.

Concerning this clone: Its ends do not fully match the called genes, so a read error is possible. The chain links TRBV18 to TRBJ2-1; the match to TRBD2 covers 14 bases. The CDR3 has 16 amino acids. The germline V gene has CDR1 KGHSH and CDR2 LQKENI. The CDR3, as DNA: TGTGCCAGCTCGCCACCGGGACTAGCGGGAGCTGAGGAGCAGTTCTTC. Its translation is CASSPPGLAGAEEQFF.

The CDR3 is CAISGGAASTDTQYF. CDR3 DNA: TGTGCCATCAGTGGCGGAGCGGCTAGCACAGATACGCAGTATTTT. The rearrangement joins TRBV10-3 to TRBJ2-3, with D possibly being TRBD2 (5 bases). The ends were cut back, 4 bases at V and 0 bases at J, with 11 bases in the middle. The CDR3 is 15 amino acids. Germline V gives CDR1 ENHRY, CDR2 SYGVKD.

This chain uses TRBV5-1 with TRBJ2-1, with TRBD2 identical over 10 bases. The CDR3 is made up of 15 amino acids. The V gene's germline CDR1 is SGHRS and CDR2 YFSETQ. With 4 bases clipped from V and 6 bases from J, the junction kept 7 bases outside the gene matches. The CDR3 protein is CASSADSGRGNEQFF. DNA of the CDR3: TGCGCCAGCAGCGCCGACAGCGGGAGGGGCAATGAGCAGTTCTTC.

This sequence joins TRBV3-1 (or the pseudogene TRBV3-2) and TRBJ1-4; D perhaps matches TRBD1 (6 bases). Germline-derived CDR1 and CDR2 are LGHDT and YNNKEL (reference sequence). This CDR3 has 13 amino acids. Trimming took off 2 bases at V and 8 bases at J, with 9 bases between the two ends. The CDR3 DNA reads as TGTGCCAGCAGCCAATGGACAGAGGAAAAACTGTTTTTT. It specifies CASSQWTEEKLFF.

The chain joins TRBV24-1 to TRBJ1-1; D is perhaps TRBD1 (6 bases). In germline, CDR1 is KGHDR, CDR2 SFDVKD. The CDR3 spans 13 residues. V lost 6 bases and J 7 bases, leaving 14 bases between the germline ends. The CDR3 loop is CATSQGTVNEAFF. The CDR3 DNA is TGTGCCACCAGTCAGGGGACGGTGAATGAAGCTTTCTTT.

This rearrangement joins TRBV28 to TRBJ1-6, with TRBD1 identical over 10 bases. CDR1 is MDHEN and CDR2 is SYDVKM in the germline V gene. The CDR3 consists of 14 residues. Trimming removed 7 bases from V and 10 bases from J; junction bases left unmatched: 7. CDR3 DNA sequence: TGTGCCAGCATTATGGACAGGGGGGGATCACCCCTCCACTTT. Its protein is CASIMDRGGSPLHF.